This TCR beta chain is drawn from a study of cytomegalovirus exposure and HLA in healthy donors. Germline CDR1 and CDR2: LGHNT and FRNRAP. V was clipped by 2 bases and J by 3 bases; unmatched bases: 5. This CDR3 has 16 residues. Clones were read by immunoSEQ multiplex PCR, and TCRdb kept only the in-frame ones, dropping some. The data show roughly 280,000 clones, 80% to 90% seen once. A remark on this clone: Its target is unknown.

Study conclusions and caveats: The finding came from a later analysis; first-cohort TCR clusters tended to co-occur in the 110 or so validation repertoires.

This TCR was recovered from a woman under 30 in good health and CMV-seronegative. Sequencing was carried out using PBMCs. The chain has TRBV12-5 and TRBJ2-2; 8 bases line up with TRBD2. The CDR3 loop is CASGLRAGGDTGELFF. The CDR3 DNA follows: TGTGCTAGTGGTTTGAGGGCGGGGGGTGACACCGGGGAGCTGTTTTTT.